This T cell receptor beta chain emerged from a study of T-cell memory formation after mild COVID-19. A single record per CDR3 protein comes from TCRdb applying MiXCR to the 5' RACE reads. The sample consists of 380,000 or so distinct CDR3 sequences, roughly an eighth of them appearing once. This clonotype was picked up a small number of times. Antigen unknown. The CDR3 covers 12 residues. The V end lost 2 bases, the J end lost 6 bases, and 7 bases lay between the germline ends. General study points: Chiefly within CM and EM were the contracting CD4+ clones; CD8+ ones were within EMRA. From day 15 to 85, contracting clones were balanced between CD4 and CD8, whereas later expanders leaned toward CD4+.

Sequenced material: PBMCs or a T cell subset sorted from them (not recorded which). The chain recombines TRBV12-3 or TRBV12-4 with TRBJ1-2; possibly TRBD1 for D (5 bases). The source is a man between 18 and 29 years old who had mild COVID-19 (a few samples of this study predate the infection). Cell type and time point are not known. The CDR3: CASSLLGHGYTF. The DNA of the CDR3 is TGTGCCAGCAGTTTACTGGGACATGGCTACACCTTC.